This entry lists 32 T cell receptor beta chains sequenced from one sample in a study of cytomegalovirus exposure and HLA in healthy donors. Primers included in the PCR were 60 Vbeta and 13 Jbeta primers. The assay was immunoSEQ multiplex PCR, and TCRdb's table has in-frame clones only and misses some. The sample has some 170,000 clones, approximately 78% seen once. Source material: PBMCs. The source of these receptors is a human donor in good health.

The J gene is TRBJ2-5, the V gene TRBV2, with D possibly matching TRBD2 (5 bases). The germline V gene encodes CDR1 SNHLY and CDR2 FYNNEI. This CDR3 is 11 amino acids long. Trimming pared 4 bases from V and 5 bases from J, leaving 5 bases between. The DNA for the CDR3 is TGTGCCAGCAGTGGAGGGGAGACCCAGTACTTC. This encodes CASSGGETQYF.

The gene calls are TRBV7-9 and TRBJ2-5; D is unclear. Germline V CDR1 and CDR2: SEHNR, FQNEAQ (reference sequence). This CDR3 contains 16 residues. The V end lost 5 bases, the J end lost 2 bases, and 18 bases lay between the germline ends. CDR3 sequence (DNA): TGTGCCAGCAGCCGTCCCCTCCCAGGCTTACAAGAGACCCAGTACTTC. Translation: CASSRPLPGLQETQYF. Full variable domain (missing parts from reference TRBV7-9 and TRBJ2-5): DTGVSQNPRHKITKRGQNVTFRCDPISEHNRLYWYRQTLGQGPEFLTYFQNEAQLEKSRLLSDRFSAERPKGSFSTLEIQRTEQGDSAMYLCASSRPLPGLQETQYFGPGTRLLVL.

This chain links TRBV9 with TRBJ2-7; weak D call: TRBD1 (6 bases). V was trimmed by 7 bases and J by 3 bases, leaving 17 bases between them. This CDR3 is 14 amino acids long. CDR1 SGDLS and CDR2 YYNGEE come from the germline V gene. CDR3 region: CASSRDQGSYEQYF. The CDR3 nucleotides read TGTGCCAGCTCCCGAGACCAGGGGAGCTACGAGCAGTACTTC.

The CDR3 coding sequence is TGTGCCAGCAGACCCGGGCGGACAGTCGTCGAGCAGTACTTC. This translates into CASRPGRTVVEQYF. V usage is TRBV2 and J usage is TRBJ2-7; D perhaps matches TRBD1 (6 bases). Germline CDR1 reads SNHLY; CDR2 reads FYNNEI. V shed 6 bases and J shed 6 bases, with 18 bases lying between them. This CDR3 is 14 amino acids long.

The table lists this clone with a count of one. Other DNA variants within this sample encode the same CDR3. The rearrangement uses TRBV10-3 and TRBJ2-7; possibly TRBD2 for D (7 bases). CDR1 is ENHRY, CDR2 SYGVKD, per germline. The germline V and J ends were trimmed by 6 bases and 5 bases, with 17 bases remaining between them. The CDR3 is 14 residues long. Written as DNA, the CDR3 is TGTGCCATCAGGGACAGCGGGGTATTGGACGAGCAGTACTTC. This encodes CAIRDSGVLDEQYF.

This rearrangement joins TRBV10-3 to TRBJ2-3; 7 bases fit TRBD1. This CDR3 region has 14 residues. From germline, CDR1 is ENHRY and CDR2 SYGVKD. V lost 10 bases and J lost 2; bases outside the gene matches: 9. This CDR3 reads CATGTGQPTDTQYF. For the CDR3, the DNA is TGTGCCACAGGGACGGGACAGCCCACAGATACGCAGTATTTT.

The chain is built from TRBV28 and TRBJ1-3, with D possibly matching TRBD1 (6 bases). Germline V CDR1 and CDR2: MDHEN, SYDVKM. Trimming left V 6 bases short and J 2 bases short, with 11 bases between. The CDR3 runs to 14 residues. In nucleotides, the CDR3 is TGTGCCAGCAGCCATGACAGGCCTGGAAACACCATATATTTT. Its protein product is CASSHDRPGNTIYF.

The chain employs TRBV6-5 and TRBJ2-5, with a tentative D call TRBD1 (6 bases). The V and J ends lost 0 bases and 5 bases respectively, with 16 bases between them. Looked up from germline, CDR1 is MNHEY and CDR2 is SVGAGI. The CDR3 covers 16 residues. CDR3 nucleotides: TGTGCCAGCAGTTACTCCTTCAGGGGCGTTGAGGAGACCCAGTACTTC. Translated, it gives CASSYSFRGVEETQYF.

The V gene is TRBV7-6, the J gene TRBJ1-6; D perhaps matches TRBD1 (5 bases). The CDR3 has 17 residues. Germline assignment: CDR1 SGHVS and CDR2 FNYEAQ. V lost 5 bases and J lost 7, with 21 bases in between. Here the CDR3 reads CASSPLLQGLGNSPLHF. For the CDR3, the DNA is TGTGCCAGCAGCCCTCTCCTCCAGGGCTTGGGCAATTCACCCCTCCACTTT.

The V and J genes are TRBV19 and TRBJ2-7; TRBD1 matches 9 bases. V lost 6 bases, J lost 6 bases, and 6 bases stayed unmatched. The CDR3 contains 13 residues. CDR1 LNHDA and CDR2 SQIVND come from the germline V gene (reference sequence). CDR3 DNA: TGTGCCAGTAGCAGGACAGGGGAGGGCGAGCAGTACTTC. This codes for CASSRTGEGEQYF.

The CDR3: CASRGTGGSTGELFF. In DNA, the CDR3 is TGTGCCAGCAGAGGGACAGGGGGAAGTACCGGGGAGCTGTTTTTT. The rearrangement joins TRBV2 to TRBJ2-2, with TRBD1 identical over 11 bases. The CDR3 sequence is 15 residues long. The germline gives CDR1 SNHLY, CDR2 FYNNEI. After removal of 6 bases from V and 5 bases from J, the junction contained 5 bases not matched to a gene.

This chain uses TRBV6-5 with TRBJ1-1, with TRBD1 identical over 7 bases. CDR1 and CDR2 (germline): MNHEY, SVGAGI. This CDR3 has 16 amino acids. The ends lost 0 bases at V and 5 bases at J; junction bases unmatched: 9. This CDR3 reads CASSYSEDRVRTEAFF. As DNA, the CDR3 is TGTGCCAGCAGTTACTCGGAAGACAGGGTACGGACTGAAGCTTTCTTT.

The J gene is TRBJ2-3, the V gene TRBV30, with TRBD2 matching over 13 bases. After removal of 1 base from V and 0 bases from J, the junction contained 10 bases not matched to a gene. Germline CDR1 is GTSNPN and CDR2 is SVGIG (reference sequence). This CDR3 is 19 amino acids long. This chain's CDR3 is CAWSGGGLAGESSTDTQYF. For the CDR3, the DNA is TGTGCCTGGAGTGGAGGAGGACTAGCGGGGGAGAGTAGCACAGATACGCAGTATTTT.

The J gene is TRBJ2-7, the V gene TRBV7-3, with D possibly TRBD2 on 5 matching bases. Germline V gives CDR1 SGHTA, CDR2 FQGTGA. The CDR3 has 13 amino acids. The V end lost 5 bases, the J end lost 6 bases, and 14 bases lay between the germline ends. CDR3 loop: CASSPAGRAEQYF. CDR3 in DNA: TGTGCCAGCAGCCCGGCCGGGCGGGCCGAGCAGTACTTC.

This clone was found a few times. CDR3 loop: CASSEPSGGSEAFF. Here the CDR3 DNA reads TGTGCCAGCAGTGAACCATCAGGGGGCAGTGAAGCTTTCTTT. The chain combines TRBV6-1 with TRBJ1-1; the match to TRBD1 covers 8 bases. The CDR3 contains 14 residues. The germline gives CDR1 MNHNS, CDR2 SASEGT. After removal of 2 bases from V and 7 bases from J, the junction contained 6 bases not matched to a gene.

The CDR3 sequence: CASRPGTANTGELFF. For the CDR3, the DNA is TGTGCCAGCAGGCCGGGGACAGCGAACACCGGGGAGCTGTTTTTT. The chain combines TRBV7-9 with TRBJ2-2, with 7 bases identical to TRBD1. This CDR3 spans 15 amino acids. Trimming at V came to 6 bases and at J to 0 bases, leaving 4 bases not matched to a gene. Per the germline V gene, CDR1 is SEHNR and CDR2 is FQNEAQ (reference sequence). The full variable domain, rest sourced from reference TRBV7-9 and TRBJ2-2, is DTGVSQNPRHKITKRGQNVTFRCDPISEHNRLYWYRQTLGQGPEFLTYFQNEAQLEKSRLLSDRFSAERPKGSFSTLEIQRTEQGDSAMYLCASRPGTANTGELFFGEGSRLTVL.

This chain connects TRBV5-1 to TRBJ1-2, with 8 bases lining up with TRBD1. This CDR3 has 13 amino acids. V lost 3 bases and J lost 12; bases outside the gene matches: 10. The germline V gene has CDR1 SGHRS and CDR2 YFSETQ. The CDR3 protein is CASSSTGEKTNTF. The CDR3 DNA reads TGCGCCAGCAGCTCGACAGGGGAAAAGACTAACACCTTC.

The chain has TRBV27 and TRBJ1-1; D might be TRBD1 (6 bases). The CDR3 is 15 amino acids. From germline, CDR1 is MNHEY and CDR2 SMNVEV (reference sequence). V lost 8 bases and J 11 bases, leaving 27 bases between the germline ends. The chain's CDR3 is CASGFYDTGRGRAFF. DNA for the CDR3: TGTGCCAGCGGATTCTATGATACAGGGAGGGGTCGGGCTTTCTTT.

The chain uses TRBV6-6 and TRBJ1-2; possibly TRBD1 for D (6 bases). The CDR3 length is 13 residues. Trimming took 5 bases from V and 7 from J, leaving 14 bases between them. CDR1 and CDR2 (germline): MNHNY, SVGAGI (reference sequence). The CDR3 DNA follows: TGTGCCAGCAGTCCTCGCACAGGGTTTGGCTACACCTTC. This codes for CASSPRTGFGYTF.

This chain links TRBV27 with TRBJ1-1, with D uncertain. Germline lookup yields CDR1 MNHEY and CDR2 SMNVEV (reference sequence). This CDR3 is 13 amino acids long. Deletions cut 7 bases from V and 7 bases from J, with 16 bases between. The CDR3 sequence: CASKPRVAGEAFF. The CDR3 coding sequence is TGTGCCAGCAAACCAAGGGTGGCGGGTGAAGCTTTCTTT.

The chain uses TRBV15 and TRBJ1-3; D might be TRBD1 (5 bases). In germline, CDR1 is LNHNV, CDR2 YYDKDF (reference sequence). The germline V and J ends were trimmed by 1 base and 7 bases, with 11 bases remaining between them. The CDR3 length is 14 residues. CDR3 sequence reads: CATSRGGEGNTIYF. The CDR3 DNA reads TGTGCCACCAGCAGAGGAGGGGAGGGGAACACCATATATTTT. Full variable domain (remainder filled in from reference TRBV15 and TRBJ1-3): DAMVIQNPRYQVTQFGKPVTLSCSQTLNHNVMYWYQQKSSQAPKLLFHYYDKDFNNEADTPDNFQSRRPNTSFCFLDIRSPGLGDTAMYLCATSRGGEGNTIYFGEGSWLTVV.

The genes are TRBV30 and TRBJ2-3; TRBD2 aligns across 9 bases. There are 20 residues in the CDR3. J gave up 0 bases and V 0 bases, and 16 bases lay outside the gene matches. The V gene's germline CDR1 is GTSNPN and CDR2 SVGIG (reference sequence). The CDR3 DNA reads as TGTGCCTGGAGTGTCGCGGCCTTTGCGGGGGGGCAAACTAGCACAGATACGCAGTATTTT. Translated, it gives CAWSVAAFAGGQTSTDTQYF.

This rearrangement joins TRBV28 to TRBJ1-1, with D possibly being TRBD1 (6 bases). Trimming removed 3 bases at V and 1 base at J, with 6 bases between. Per the germline V gene, CDR1 is MDHEN and CDR2 is SYDVKM. The CDR3 totals 13 residues. CDR3 bases: TGTGCCAGCAGTTTCAGGGGGAACACTGAAGCTTTCTTT. Protein product: CASSFRGNTEAFF.

This clone was counted once. The gene calls are TRBV29-1 and TRBJ1-2, with 8 bases aligning to TRBD1. The J segment lost 6 bases and the V segment lost 7 bases, leaving 16 bases of the junction unmatched. CDR1 is SQVTM and CDR2 is ANQGSEA in the germline V gene. The CDR3 loop spans 15 amino acids. The CDR3 loop is CSAELGQGRWDGYTF. The CDR3 DNA is TGCAGCGCCGAACTTGGACAGGGTAGATGGGATGGCTACACCTTC.

The chain has TRBV5-4 and TRBJ2-1; perhaps TRBD2 as D (6 bases). The germline V gene encodes CDR1 SGHNT and CDR2 YYREEE (reference sequence). This CDR3 is built from 13 residues. With 3 bases removed from V and 3 bases from J, the gap between germline ends came to 7 bases. The CDR3 nucleotides are TGTGCCAGCAGCTCGGACTACTACAATGAGCAGTTCTTC. Translated: CASSSDYYNEQFF.

The rearrangement joins TRBV5-1 to TRBJ2-3; no reliable D call. Trimming cost V 0 bases and J 0 bases, with 8 bases left between them. CDR1 and CDR2 from the germline V gene are SGHRS and YFSETQ. The CDR3 totals 15 residues. Written as DNA, the CDR3 is TGCGCCAGCAGCTTGGTACTTCCAAGCACAGATACGCAGTATTTT. Translation: CASSLVLPSTDTQYF.

The chain couples TRBV7-8 to TRBJ2-5; D may be TRBD2 (6 bases). Trimming stripped 4 bases from V and 1 base from J, with 16 bases between. Germline lookup yields CDR1 SGHVS and CDR2 FQNEAQ. The CDR3 is 16 amino acids. The chain's CDR3 is CASSWGIGGAQETQYF. CDR3 coding DNA: TGTGCCAGCAGCTGGGGGATCGGGGGAGCCCAAGAGACCCAGTACTTC.

CDR3 DNA sequence: TGTGCCAGCAGCGCGGGACTAGCGGGCACAGATACGCAGTATTTT. Translation gives CASSAGLAGTDTQYF. The chain links TRBV6-1 to TRBJ2-3; TRBD2 matches at 11 bases. J was trimmed by 1 base and V by 6 bases; bases with no gene match: 3. This CDR3 spans 15 amino acids. The V gene's germline CDR1 is MNHNS and CDR2 SASEGT.

Points on this clone: A read error may account for a junction end that differs from germline. This specimen includes other DNA sequences encoding the same CDR3. The gene calls are TRBV7-9 and TRBJ1-1; 11 nucleotides match TRBD1. CDR3 length equals 17 residues. Germline CDR1 reads SEHNR; CDR2 reads FQNEAQ (reference sequence). CDR3 region: CASSLGRDRGVNTEAFF. CDR3 in DNA: TGTGCCAGCAGCTTAGGGAGGGACAGGGGGGTGAACACTGAGGCTTTCTTT. Filled out from reference TRBV7-9 and TRBJ1-1, the complete variable domain reads DTGVSQNPRHKITKRGQNVTFRCDPISEHNRLYWYRQTLGQGPEFLTYFQNEAQLEKSRLLSDRFSAERPKGSFSTLEIQRTEQGDSAMYLCASSLGRDRGVNTEAFFGQGTRLTVV.

V is TRBV4-1 and J is TRBJ1-2, with a possible D match to TRBD1 (5 bases). Germline lookup yields CDR1 MGHRA and CDR2 YSYEKL. The CDR3 loop spans 13 amino acids. Trimming removed 0 bases from V and 8 bases from J, with 10 bases in between. The CDR3 loop is CASSQDLRQGYTF. Written as DNA, the CDR3 is TGCGCCAGCAGCCAAGACCTCCGACAGGGCTACACCTTC.

The J gene is TRBJ2-5, the V gene TRBV11-2, with D perhaps matching TRBD2 (6 bases). CDR3 length equals 15 residues. The ends were cut back, 5 bases at V and 0 bases at J, with 13 bases in the middle. Germline assignment: CDR1 SGHAT and CDR2 FQNNGV. The CDR3, as DNA: TGTGCCAGCAGCCTCGGGGGTTCGTACCAAGAGACCCAGTACTTC. Translation gives CASSLGGSYQETQYF.

This CDR3 reads CASSLKRLAGPETQYF. CDR3 bases: TGCGCCAGCAGCTTGAAAAGGCTAGCGGGGCCGGAGACCCAGTACTTC. This chain joins TRBV5-1 and TRBJ2-5, with 9 positions matching TRBD2. The V and J ends lost 1 base and 5 bases, in that order; junction bases with no gene match: 9. Germline CDR1 and CDR2: SGHRS and YFSETQ. The CDR3 totals 16 residues.